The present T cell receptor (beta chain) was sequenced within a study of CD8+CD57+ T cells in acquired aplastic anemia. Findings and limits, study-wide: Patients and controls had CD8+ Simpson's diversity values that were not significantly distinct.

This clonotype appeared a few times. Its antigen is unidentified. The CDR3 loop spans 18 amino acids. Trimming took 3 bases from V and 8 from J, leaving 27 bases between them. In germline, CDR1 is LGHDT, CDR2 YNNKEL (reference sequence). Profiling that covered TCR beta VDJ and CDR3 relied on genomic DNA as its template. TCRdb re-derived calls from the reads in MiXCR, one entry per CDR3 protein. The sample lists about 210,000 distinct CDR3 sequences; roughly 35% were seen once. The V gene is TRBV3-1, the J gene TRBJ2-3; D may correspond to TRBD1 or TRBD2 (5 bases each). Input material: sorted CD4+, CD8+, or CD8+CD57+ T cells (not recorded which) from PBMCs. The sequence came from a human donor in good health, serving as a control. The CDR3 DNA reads TGTGCCAGCAGCCATTGGGACCCAACACTTAGCTTCCGCGTTACGCAGTATTTT. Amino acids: CASSHWDPTLSFRVTQYF.